Included here is one TCR beta chain sequence, with context. Which antigen it targets is not known. Base qualities were left out, and no much larger clone turns up one base away. This entry belongs to a study of tumor-infiltrating lymphocytes in localized non-small cell lung cancer listed by TCRdb under 2021. Background on the whole study: Patients whose samples were collected after neoadjuvant chemotherapy, as well as both smokers and never-smokers and several histologies, were included in the cohort. Each patient provided resected tumor tissue plus uninvolved lung tissue from the same patient, with the uninvolved lung tissue described as non-adjacent to the tumor. The same patients underwent several integrated assays, with TCR sequencing performed together with flow cytometry, multiplex immunofluorescence, RNA-seq, exome sequencing and proteomics. The overall ICON cohort comprised 150 or so surgical patients with localized non-small cell lung cancer whose tumors were resected. A total of some 55 patients were part of the paired comparison of immunoSEQ T-cell fraction between tumor and uninvolved lung.

Cut back by 4 bases and 7 bases, the V and J ends lie 17 bases apart. The CDR3 starts with the cysteine, ends with the phenylalanine, and has 15 residues. The sequence is cut down to CDR3 DNA, 45 bases in frame from base 1. CDR1 and CDR2, per the germline V gene, are SGHDT and YYEEEE. Summary of the overall study and its limitations: Assay coverage varied across patients depending on available tissue quantity, so only a subset of the cohort had TCR sequencing. Consistent with immunofluorescence CD3 counts, TCRbeta sequencing supported greater T cell infiltration in tumors than in uninvolved lung tissue. Because different pieces of the same tissue were used for different assays, technical variation could not be separated from intratumor heterogeneity. TCR-derived T-cell fraction did not differ between the flow cytometry-defined immunotypes IM1 (good prognosis) and IM2 (poor prognosis).

The immunoSEQ assay used for TCR sequencing gave the T-cell fraction in both tumor and uninvolved lung tissue. For the original study's pipeline: For survival analysis, patients were split into high (upper tertile) and low (lower two tertiles) T-cell fraction groups and compared by log-rank test. A signed-rank test was used to test differences in T-cell fraction between paired tumor and uninvolved lung samples. TCRdb limited this immuneACCESS table to in-frame rearrangements with V and J called. A share of clones is missing; checked studies link under half to unresolved V genes, and the rest is unexplained. V and J calls and clone size follow that table, whereas D and trimming were derived from the DNA. The sample table shows around 10,000 clones, and approximately 60% are seen once. The ten largest clones capture roughly a tenth of the sample. Enrollment in ICON was initiated in 2016, and the last patient was enrolled in late 2018. In a subcohort of around 77 patients, fresh tumor and matched uninvolved tissue were collected for in-depth immune analyses, with TCR sequencing among those analyses. TCR sequencing was performed on DNA isolated from bulk tissue, without cell sorting.

The rearrangement joined TRBV5-6 to TRBJ1-4, with TRBD1 perhaps the D gene, on 6 matching bases. The sample comprised uninvolved lung tissue not adjacent to the tumor. The TCR comes from a human donor with non-small cell lung cancer. CDR3 sequence: CASSPRGEISEKLFF. At the DNA level, the sequence is TGTGCCAGCAGCCCGAGGGGGGAGATAAGTGAAAAACTGTTTTTT.